These T cell receptor beta chains were read from a single sample in a study of shared clonotypes between healthy human individuals. TCRdb's table, derived via immunoSEQ multiplex PCR, lists solely in-frame clones and lacks some. The sample holds 1.5 million to 2.5 million clones, roughly 94% seen once. Material for sequencing was naive CD8+ T cells sorted from blood. These receptors all come from a man younger than 35 in good health. Both conserved end residues are part of each CDR3. D genes are given only for firm matches. The size entry is marked missing in some rows and otherwise reads once, few, many or a size class.

V	D	J	size	DNA	CDR3
TRBV7-9	-	TRBJ2-5	-	TGTGCCAGCAGCTTAGGTCAGACCCAGTACTTC	CASSLGQTQYF
TRBV5-6	TRBD1	TRBJ1-1	once	TGTGCCAGCAACCCGACAGGGGTGAACACTGAAGCTTTCTTT	CASNPTGVNTEAFF
TRBV10-2	-	TRBJ2-1	-	TGCGCCAGCAGCGAACCGGGACTGCTCTACAATGAGCAGTTCTTC	CASSEPGLLYNEQFF
TRBV6-5	-	TRBJ2-7	once	TGTGCCAGCAGTTACCTCTGGGGCTCCTACGAGCAGTACTTC	CASSYLWGSYEQYF
TRBV4-1	-	TRBJ2-7	-	TGCGCCAGCAGCCAAGACCCGACAGGTATGGGCGAGCAGTACTTC	CASSQDPTGMGEQYF
TRBV11-2	-	TRBJ2-5	-	TGTGCCAGCAGCTTAGATAGTCTCTGGGGGCAAGAGACCCAGTACTTC	CASSLDSLWGQETQYF
TRBV21-1	-	TRBJ2-3	-	TGTGCCAGCAGCTCCGGGGGGCTAGCGGGAGTCTCTGATACGCAGTATTTT	CASSSGGLAGVSDTQYF
TRBV11-3	-	TRBJ2-7	-	TGTGCCAGCAGCCCTGGGGTGTCGGAGAGCTACGAGCAGTACTTC	CASSPGVSESYEQYF
TRBV2	-	TRBJ1-5	-	TGTGCCAGCAGTGACGCCATATATAGCAATCAGCCCCAGCATTTT	CASSDAIYSNQPQHF
TRBV10-2	-	TRBJ2-3	-	TGCGCCAGCAGTGATGAATGGGGTGCCACAGATACGCAGTATTTT	CASSDEWGATDTQYF
TRBV10-1	TRBD2	TRBJ2-1	-	TGCGCCAGCAGTGAGCTGACTAGCGGGCACTACAATGAGCAGTTCTTC	CASSELTSGHYNEQFF
TRBV5-4	-	TRBJ2-3	-	TGTGCCAGCAGCGAACAGGGCACAGATACGCAGTATTTT	CASSEQGTDTQYF
TRBV4-1	-	TRBJ1-5	-	TGCGCCAGCAGCCAAGATATGGGGCAGCCCCAGCATTTT	CASSQDMGQPQHF
TRBV6-5	-	TRBJ1-1	-	TGTGCCAGCAGCCGGCAACAGGGGAACACTGAAGCTTTCTTT	CASSRQQGNTEAFF
TRBV5-6	-	TRBJ1-1	-	TGTGCCAGCAGCTTGTTGGCCGGAGAAGCTTTCTTT	CASSLLAGEAFF
TRBV6-6	-	TRBJ2-1	-	TGTGCCAGCAGCCCCCCCGGGGGCGGCTCGCCTAATGAGCAGTTCTTC	CASSPPGGGSPNEQFF
TRBV2	-	TRBJ1-2	-	TGTGCCAGCAGTGAGATAGGAGACGGCTACACCTTC	CASSEIGDGYTF